The TCR beta chain under discussion was sequenced for a study of T cell responses to AZD1222 COVID-19 vaccine. Study-level results: Increases in Spike-specific TCR breadth and depth were seen after two AZD1222 doses. In all cases, repertoires were sampled only after the peak T cell response. Clonal diversity may have been underestimated in mostly white British donors.

Some second doses came at about 4 weeks and others at about 12 weeks; these were pooled. Turning to this clone: Its antigen is unknown.

Germline loops: CDR1 LGHDT, CDR2 YNNKEL (reference sequence). There are 13 residues in the CDR3. V dropped 4 bases and J dropped 6 bases, with 12 bases sitting between them. The protocol was immunoSEQ multiplex PCR, while the TCRdb copy is restricted to in-frame clones and leaves out a portion. The sample lists 120,000 to 150,000 clones, around nine tenths occurring once. The starting material was peripheral blood, obtained 28 days after the second AZD1222 dose. This chain uses TRBV3-1 (or the pseudogene TRBV3-2) with TRBJ1-2; no firm D call. The clonotype was recovered from an adult who received the AZD1222 COVID-19 vaccine. The CDR3 region is CASSPLSRDGYTF. The CDR3 DNA reads as TGTGCCAGCAGCCCACTGAGTCGGGATGGCTACACCTTC.